Sequencing of this T cell receptor (beta chain) was carried out in a study of shared clonotypes between healthy human individuals (dated by TCRdb to 2019 to 2021). Regarding the complete study: The cohort included three men and a couple of women between 18 and 49 years of age. To estimate repertoire size and how much clonotype sharing occurs between individuals, the study deeply sequenced the blood TCR repertoires of five healthy adults. Leukapheresis yielded between about 0.8 and 8.9 billion PBMCs per donor. To increase sequencing depth and limit assay-specific biases, different laboratories used diverse techniques to prepare libraries and sequence TCR repertoires. Per donor, three plates each were used for CD4 naive and CD4 memory, two for CD8 naive, and one for CD8 memory. Overall study outcomes, separate from this receptor: Because the study included a small number of donors, the genetic and exposure-history diversity represented was limited. Higher generation probabilities were observed for clonotypes shared by all four sorted-subset donors than for non-shared clonotypes. Even with the large sequencing depth, rarefaction of the sorted-subset datasets indicated that sequencing was incomplete. Pairwise subsampling led to the expectation that sequencing depth would affect the degree of clonotype sharing among donors. Only blood was sampled, and tissue TCR repertoires likely differ from those in blood. Estimated clonotype richness was generally larger for naive than for memory subsets. When several donors were compared, the shared fraction of clonotypes was about 5.5% for naive CD4, around 3.6% for naive CD8, 2% to 2.5% for memory CD4, and less than 0.5% for memory CD8.

Relative to germline, V is missing 3 bases and J is missing 0 bases, with 8 bases of the junction outside any gene match. Including cysteine and phenylalanine, the CDR3 has 17 amino acids. Of the read, only the CDR3 DNA is kept; its 51 bases are in frame from base 1. Taken from the germline V gene, the CDR1 and CDR2 loops are KGHSH and LQKENI. The donors were healthy, HIV-negative adults with no recently reported acute infections or vaccinations. All donors were Caucasian adults living in Nashville, Tennessee, USA. Magnetic negative selection was used to enrich CD4+ T cells, after which naive cells were positively selected on CD45RA and the negative fraction became the memory subset. After blood collection by leukapheresis, PBMCs were isolated using Ficoll-Histopaque density gradient centrifugation and then cryopreserved in the vapor phase of liquid nitrogen. Purity and quantity of every magnetically sorted T cell population were checked by analytical flow cytometry. Each sorted fraction had its genomic DNA isolated and then quantified by UV absorbance on a Nanodrop 2000c.

A word on this clone: The antigen this receptor binds is unknown. No base qualities exist here, and no much larger clone lies one base off it.

TCR CDR3 regions were amplified from genomic DNA by multiplex PCR using the deep immunoSEQ assay. For each cell subset, the extracted genomic DNA was distributed evenly across all wells of several immunoSEQ 96-well plates, and each plate served as one replicate. For sorted subsets, 200 to 250 ng of genomic DNA, equivalent to 25,000 to 35,000 T cell genomes, went into each replicate PCR. Purified libraries were quantified with a Qubit 3.0 fluorometer, sized on a Bioanalyzer 2100, and re-quantified with the KAPA Library Quantification kit. Every immunoSEQ 96-well plate was sequenced on a dedicated single-read 150-cycle Illumina NextSeq 550 flow cell. On the authors' methods: Because the immunoSEQ output included only junctional sequences and no quality scores, the filtering could not be the same as the filtering used for full-length reads. To assign V/J genes and CDR3, sequences were annotated against IMGT germline references using PyIR, a Python wrapper for IgBLAST v1.9. Reads with weak V/J assignments (E-value above 1e-6), missing CDR3, stop codons, out-of-frame junctions, or ambiguous translated residues were removed. A V3J clonotype was defined by an identical inferred V gene, J gene, and CDR3 amino acid sequence. Percentage overlap between repertoires was calculated by dividing the number of shared unique clonotypes by the size of the smaller repertoire. RTK rarefaction, the Chao1 estimator, and Recon v2.1 estimates of unobserved clonotypes were used to assess repertoire richness. Generation probabilities were computed with OLGA for all TCRbeta clonotypes obtained by the gDNA method from several donors. The immuneACCESS repertoire file appears here via TCRdb, limited to in-frame rearrangements. These files lack a portion of the clones; in checked studies, under half of the deficit traces to unresolved V genes, and the cause of the others is not known. Clonal size and the V and J genes are those of that table, whereas D and trimming came from the DNA. The sample profile shows about 2.3 million clones; roughly 92% of them were found once. The top ten constitute roughly 0.34% of the sample.

The V and J segments used are TRBV18 and TRBJ2-1, and 7 junctional nucleotides match TRBD2. Sequences were obtained from naive CD4+ T cells from PBMCs. The cell subset or site label here, explained by the study, means: CD45RA+ positively selected. The origin of this receptor is a man aged 18-30 years in good health. Some clones in this sample may be carry-over from other donors' samples. DNA sequence: TGTGCCAGCTCACCGCTCCCCGGGACTAACTCCTACAATGAGCAGTTCTTC. It codes for CASSPLPGTNSYNEQFF.